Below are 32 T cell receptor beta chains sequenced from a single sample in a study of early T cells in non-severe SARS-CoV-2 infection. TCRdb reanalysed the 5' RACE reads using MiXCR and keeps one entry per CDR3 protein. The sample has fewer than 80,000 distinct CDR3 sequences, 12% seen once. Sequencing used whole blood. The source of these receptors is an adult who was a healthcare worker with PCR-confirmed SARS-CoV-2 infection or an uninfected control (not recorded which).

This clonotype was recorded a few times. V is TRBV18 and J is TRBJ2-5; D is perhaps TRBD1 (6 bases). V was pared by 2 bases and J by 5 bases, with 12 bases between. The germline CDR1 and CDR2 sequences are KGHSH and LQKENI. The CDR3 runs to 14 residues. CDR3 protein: CASSPFPGAETQYF. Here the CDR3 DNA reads TGTGCCAGCTCACCATTCCCAGGGGCGGAGACCCAGTACTTC.

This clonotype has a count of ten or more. This CDR3 reads CASSLDPRRRWDDSIYF. As DNA, the CDR3 is TGTGCCAGCAGCTTAGATCCGAGGCGTCGGTGGGACGACTCCATATATTTT. The rearrangement joins TRBV7-9 to TRBJ1-3; a possible D gene is TRBD1 (5 bases). There are 17 residues in the CDR3. V was trimmed by 1 base and J by 11 bases, leaving 24 bases between them. CDR1 is SEHNR and CDR2 is FQNEAQ in the germline V gene (reference sequence).

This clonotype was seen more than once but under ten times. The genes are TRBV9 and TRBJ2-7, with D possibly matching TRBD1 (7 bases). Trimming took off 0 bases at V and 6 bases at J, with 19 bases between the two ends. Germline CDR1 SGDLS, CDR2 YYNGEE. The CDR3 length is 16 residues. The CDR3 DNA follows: TGTGCCAGCAGCGTAGTAGAAGGGGGCGCCGGGAGCGAGCAGTACTTC. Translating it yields CASSVVEGGAGSEQYF.

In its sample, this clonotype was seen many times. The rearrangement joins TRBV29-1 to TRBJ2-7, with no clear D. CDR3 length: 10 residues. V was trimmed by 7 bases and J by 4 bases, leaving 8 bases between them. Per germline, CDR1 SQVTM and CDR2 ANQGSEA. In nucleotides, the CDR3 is TGCAGCGCCGCCGAATACGAGCAGTACTTC. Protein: CSAAEYEQYF.

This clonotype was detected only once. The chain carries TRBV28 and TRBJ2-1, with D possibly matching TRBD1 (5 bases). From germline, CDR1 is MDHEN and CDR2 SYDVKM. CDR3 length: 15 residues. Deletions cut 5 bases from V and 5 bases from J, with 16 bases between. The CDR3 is CASSPLSGANNEQFF. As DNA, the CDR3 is TGTGCCAGCAGTCCCTTAAGTGGGGCTAACAATGAGCAGTTCTTC. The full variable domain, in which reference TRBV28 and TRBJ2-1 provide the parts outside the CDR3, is DVKVTQSSRYLVKRTGEKVFLECVQDMDHENMFWYRQDPGLGLRLIYFSYDVKMKEKGDIPEGYSVSREKKERFSLILESASTNQTSMYLCASSPLSGANNEQFFGPGTRLTVL.

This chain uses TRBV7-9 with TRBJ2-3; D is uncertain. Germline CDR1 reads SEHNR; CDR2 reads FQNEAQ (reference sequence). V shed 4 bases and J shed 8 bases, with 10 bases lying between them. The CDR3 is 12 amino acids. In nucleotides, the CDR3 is TGTGCCAGCAGCTCCGGGCTTGGTACGCAGTATTTT. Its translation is CASSSGLGTQYF.

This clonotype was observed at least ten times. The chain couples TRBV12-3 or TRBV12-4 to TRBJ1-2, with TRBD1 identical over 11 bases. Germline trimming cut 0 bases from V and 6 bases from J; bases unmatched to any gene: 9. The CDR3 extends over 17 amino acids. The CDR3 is CASSLAPTPGQGDGYTF. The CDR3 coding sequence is TGTGCCAGCAGTTTAGCGCCTACTCCGGGACAGGGGGATGGCTACACCTTC.

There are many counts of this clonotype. DNA of the CDR3: TGTGCCAGCAGCTTAGACAGTGAATTCTACGAGCAGTACTTC. It specifies CASSLDSEFYEQYF. The chain carries TRBV11-2 and TRBJ2-7; D gene unclear. Germline V gene lookup returns CDR1 SGHAT and CDR2 FQNNGV. The CDR3 has 14 amino acids. The V end was cut by 0 bases, the J end by 3 bases, with 9 bases between.

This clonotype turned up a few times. CDR3: CATSRDLDREAFF. CDR3 in DNA: TGTGCCACCAGCAGAGATTTGGACAGGGAAGCTTTCTTT. The chain is built from TRBV15 and TRBJ1-1, with TRBD1 matching 7 bases. The CDR3 spans 13 residues. CDR1 and CDR2 from the germline V gene are LNHNV and YYDKDF (reference sequence). The V segment lost 0 bases and the J segment 8 bases; nucleotides outside the gene matches: 3.

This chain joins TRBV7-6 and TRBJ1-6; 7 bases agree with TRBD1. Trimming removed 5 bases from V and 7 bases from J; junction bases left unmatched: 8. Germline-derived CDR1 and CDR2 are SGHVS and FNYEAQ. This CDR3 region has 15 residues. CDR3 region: CASSGRQGNNSPLHF. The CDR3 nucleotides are TGTGCCAGCAGCGGTAGACAGGGTAACAATTCACCCCTCCACTTT.

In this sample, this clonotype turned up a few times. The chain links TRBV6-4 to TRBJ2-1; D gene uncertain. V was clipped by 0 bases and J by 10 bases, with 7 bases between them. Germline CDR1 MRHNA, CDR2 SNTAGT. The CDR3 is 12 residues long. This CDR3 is CASSDSSLEQFF. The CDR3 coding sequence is TGTGCCAGCAGTGACTCGAGTCTCGAGCAGTTCTTC.

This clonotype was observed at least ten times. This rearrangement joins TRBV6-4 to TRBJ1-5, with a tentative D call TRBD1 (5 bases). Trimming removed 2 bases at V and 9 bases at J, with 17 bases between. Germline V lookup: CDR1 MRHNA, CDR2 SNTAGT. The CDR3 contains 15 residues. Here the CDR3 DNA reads TGTGCCAGCAGTGACCATGCAGGGCCAAGGCCGCCCCAGCATTTT. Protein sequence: CASSDHAGPRPPQHF.

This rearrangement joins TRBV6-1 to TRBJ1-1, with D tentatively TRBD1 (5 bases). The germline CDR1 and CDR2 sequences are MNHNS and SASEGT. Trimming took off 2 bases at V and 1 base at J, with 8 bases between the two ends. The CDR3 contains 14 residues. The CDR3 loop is CASSERGTNTEAFF. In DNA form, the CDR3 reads TGTGCCAGCAGTGAAAGAGGGACGAACACTGAAGCTTTCTTT.

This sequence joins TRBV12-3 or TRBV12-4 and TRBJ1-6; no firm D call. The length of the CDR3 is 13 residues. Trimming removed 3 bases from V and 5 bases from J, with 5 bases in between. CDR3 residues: CASSFGDNSPLHF. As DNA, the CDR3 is TGTGCCAGCAGTTTCGGTGATAATTCACCCCTCCACTTT.

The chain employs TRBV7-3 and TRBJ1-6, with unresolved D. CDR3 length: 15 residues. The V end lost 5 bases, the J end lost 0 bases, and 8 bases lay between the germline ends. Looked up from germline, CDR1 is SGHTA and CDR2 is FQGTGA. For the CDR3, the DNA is TGTGCCAGCAGCCGCGGGAGCTCCTATAATTCACCCCTCCACTTT. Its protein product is CASSRGSSYNSPLHF.

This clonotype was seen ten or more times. The CDR3 spells CAWRDADPNTEAFF. CDR3 in DNA: TGTGCCTGGAGGGACGCCGATCCGAACACTGAAGCTTTCTTT. This chain joins TRBV30 and TRBJ1-1; D is undetermined. This CDR3 has 14 amino acids. Per germline, CDR1 GTSNPN and CDR2 SVGIG (reference sequence). Trimming stripped 3 bases from V and 1 base from J, with 12 bases between.

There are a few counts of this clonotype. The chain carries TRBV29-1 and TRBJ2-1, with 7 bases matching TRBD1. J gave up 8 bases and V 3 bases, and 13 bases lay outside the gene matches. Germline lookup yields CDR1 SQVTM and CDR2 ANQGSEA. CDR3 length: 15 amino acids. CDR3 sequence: CSVEETGMVGDEQFF. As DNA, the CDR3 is TGCAGCGTTGAGGAGACAGGGATGGTGGGCGATGAGCAGTTCTTC.

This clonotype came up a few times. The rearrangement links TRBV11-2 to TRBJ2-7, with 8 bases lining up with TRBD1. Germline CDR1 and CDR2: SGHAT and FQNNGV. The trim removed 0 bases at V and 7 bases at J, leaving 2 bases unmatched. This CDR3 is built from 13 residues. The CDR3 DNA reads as TGTGCCAGCAGCTTAGATCAGGGGGCGGAGCAGTACTTC. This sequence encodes CASSLDQGAEQYF.

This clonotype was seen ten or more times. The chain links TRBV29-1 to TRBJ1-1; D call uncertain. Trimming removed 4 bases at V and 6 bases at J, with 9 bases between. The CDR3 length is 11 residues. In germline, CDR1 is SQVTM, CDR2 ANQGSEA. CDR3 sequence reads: CSVVVLSEAFF. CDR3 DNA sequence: TGCAGCGTTGTGGTGCTTTCTGAAGCTTTCTTT.

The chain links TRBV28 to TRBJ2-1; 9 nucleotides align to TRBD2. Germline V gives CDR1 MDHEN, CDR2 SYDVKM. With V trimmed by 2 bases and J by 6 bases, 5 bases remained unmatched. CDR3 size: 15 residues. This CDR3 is CASSLEREAPNEQFF. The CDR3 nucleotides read TGTGCCAGCAGTTTAGAGCGGGAGGCCCCCAATGAGCAGTTCTTC.

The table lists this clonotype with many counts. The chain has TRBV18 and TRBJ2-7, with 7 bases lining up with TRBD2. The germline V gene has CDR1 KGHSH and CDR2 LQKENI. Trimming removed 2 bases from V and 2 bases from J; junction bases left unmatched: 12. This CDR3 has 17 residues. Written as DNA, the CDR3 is TGTGCCAGCTCACCAAGTCTGGGGGAGGGCCCCACCTACGAGCAGTACTTC. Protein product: CASSPSLGEGPTYEQYF.

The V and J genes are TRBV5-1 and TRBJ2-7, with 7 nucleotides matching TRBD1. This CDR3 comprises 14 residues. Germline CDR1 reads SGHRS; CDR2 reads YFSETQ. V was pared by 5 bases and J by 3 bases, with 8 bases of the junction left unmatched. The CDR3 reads CASSSTGASYEQYF. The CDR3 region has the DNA TGCGCCAGCAGTTCCACAGGGGCCAGCTACGAGCAGTACTTC. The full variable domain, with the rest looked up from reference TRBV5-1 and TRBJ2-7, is KAGVTQTPRYLIKTRGQQVTLSCSPISGHRSVSWYQQTPGQGLQFLFEYFSETQRNKGNFPGRFSGRQFSNSRSEMNVSTLELGDSALYLCASSSTGASYEQYFGPGTRLTVT.

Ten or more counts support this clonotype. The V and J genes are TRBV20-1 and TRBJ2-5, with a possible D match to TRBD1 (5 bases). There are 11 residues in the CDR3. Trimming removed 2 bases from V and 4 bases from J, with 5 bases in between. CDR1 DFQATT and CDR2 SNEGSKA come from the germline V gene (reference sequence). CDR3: CSARQGETQYF. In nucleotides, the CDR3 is TGCAGTGCTAGACAGGGAGAGACCCAGTACTTC.

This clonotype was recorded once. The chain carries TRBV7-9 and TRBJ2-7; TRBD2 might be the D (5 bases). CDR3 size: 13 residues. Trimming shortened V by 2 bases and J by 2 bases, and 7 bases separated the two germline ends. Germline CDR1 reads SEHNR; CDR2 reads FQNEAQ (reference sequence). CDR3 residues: CASSLSGTYEQYF. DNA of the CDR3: TGTGCCAGCAGCTTATCGGGAACCTACGAGCAGTACTTC.

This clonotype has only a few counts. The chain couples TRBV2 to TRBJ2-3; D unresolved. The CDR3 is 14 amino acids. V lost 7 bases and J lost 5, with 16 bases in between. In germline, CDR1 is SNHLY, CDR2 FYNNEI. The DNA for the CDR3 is TGTGCCAGCAAGTTTGGACCCGGCCGAGATACGCAGTATTTT. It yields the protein CASKFGPGRDTQYF.

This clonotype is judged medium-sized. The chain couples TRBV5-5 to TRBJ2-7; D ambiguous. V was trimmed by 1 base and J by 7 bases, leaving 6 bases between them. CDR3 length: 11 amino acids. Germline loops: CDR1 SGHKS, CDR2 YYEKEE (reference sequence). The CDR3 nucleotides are TGTGCCAGCAGCTTGACAGCGGAGCAGTACTTC. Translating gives CASSLTAEQYF.

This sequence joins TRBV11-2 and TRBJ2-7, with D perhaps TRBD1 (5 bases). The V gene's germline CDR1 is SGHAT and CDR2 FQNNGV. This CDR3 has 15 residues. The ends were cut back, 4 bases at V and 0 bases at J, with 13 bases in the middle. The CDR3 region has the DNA TGTGCCAGCAGCTCGGCCCGGACACTCTCCTACGAGCAGTACTTC. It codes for CASSSARTLSYEQYF.

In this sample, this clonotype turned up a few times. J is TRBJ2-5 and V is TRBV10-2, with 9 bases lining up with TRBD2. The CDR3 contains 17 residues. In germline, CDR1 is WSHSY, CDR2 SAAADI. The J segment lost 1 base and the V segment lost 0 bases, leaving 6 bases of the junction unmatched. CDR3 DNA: TGCGCCAGCAGTGAGTCGCCGGGACTAGCTGGCCAAGAGACCCAGTACTTC. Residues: CASSESPGLAGQETQYF.

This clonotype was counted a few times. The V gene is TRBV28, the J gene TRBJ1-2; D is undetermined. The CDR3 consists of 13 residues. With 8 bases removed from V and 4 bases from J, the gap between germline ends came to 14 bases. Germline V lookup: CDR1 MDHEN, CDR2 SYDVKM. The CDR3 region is CASAPEGIYGYTF. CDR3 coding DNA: TGTGCCAGCGCCCCTGAAGGGATCTATGGCTACACCTTC.

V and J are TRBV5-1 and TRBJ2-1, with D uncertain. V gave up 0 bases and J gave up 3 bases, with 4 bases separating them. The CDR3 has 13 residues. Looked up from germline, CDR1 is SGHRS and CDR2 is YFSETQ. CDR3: CASSLEIYNEQFF. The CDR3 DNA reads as TGCGCCAGCAGCTTGGAGATCTACAATGAGCAGTTCTTC.

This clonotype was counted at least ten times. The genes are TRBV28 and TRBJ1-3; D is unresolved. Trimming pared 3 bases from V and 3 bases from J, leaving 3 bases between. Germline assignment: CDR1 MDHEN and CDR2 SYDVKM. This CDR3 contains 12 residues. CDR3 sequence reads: CASSFHGNTIYF. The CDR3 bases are TGTGCCAGCAGTTTCCATGGAAACACCATATATTTT.

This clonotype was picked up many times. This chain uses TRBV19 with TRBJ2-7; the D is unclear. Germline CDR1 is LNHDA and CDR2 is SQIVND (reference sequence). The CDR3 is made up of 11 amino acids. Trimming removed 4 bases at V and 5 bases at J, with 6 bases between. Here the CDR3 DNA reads TGTGCCAGTAGTAACACCAACGAGCAGTACTTC. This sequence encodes CASSNTNEQYF.